This T cell receptor beta chain was sequenced in a study of prognosis after radiotherapy for stage I lung cancer. The wider study: Recruiting of stage I non-small cell lung cancer patients into the study occurred between 2018 and early 2019. Aged about 53 to 84 years, with a median of about 74 years, the patients were roughly 14 men and five or six women. Among the patients, 7 or 8 had squamous cell carcinoma and some 11 had adenocarcinoma.

TCR beta CDR3 was amplified from genomic DNA by two-round multiplex PCR. Each TRBV and TRBJ gene had its own primer in the first PCR round. TCRdb used MiXCR to reprocess the multiplex PCR reads, holding one entry per CDR3 protein. The repertoire holds tens of thousands of distinct CDR3 sequences, roughly a quarter seen once, with approximately 26% in the top ten. Germline V lookup: CDR1 KGHDR, CDR2 SFDVKD. The CDR3 covers 17 residues. The chain is built from TRBV24-1 and TRBJ2-7; TRBD1 matches at 9 bases. The end of the DNA is better explained by TRBJ2-1, so the J call may be wrong. This specimen consisted of PBMCs, obtained before or after stereotactic body radiation therapy (not recorded which). This clonotype originated in a donor over 45 with non-small cell lung cancer. DNA for the CDR3: TGTGCCACCAGTGAACCGCTAGGACAGGGGCGTATCGATGAGCAGTTCTTC. Protein sequence: CATSEPLGQGRIDEQFF.